This TCR beta chain emerged from a study of control samples from healthy donors and cancer patients (dated by TCRdb to about 2020). About this clone itself: Its antigen target is currently unknown. Base qualities were left out, and no much larger clone turns up one base away.

Preparation of the library involved the immunoSEQ multiplex PCR assay. TCRdb obtained this table from immuneACCESS and retained in-frame rearrangements with V and J assigned. These tables miss some clones; where compared with another copy, unresolved V genes account for less than half of the shortfall, and the remainder is unexplained. For this sample the table gives about 140,000 clones, of which around nine tenths were detected only once. Around 9% of the sample goes to the ten largest clones. This receptor was identified in a young woman in good health. Specimen: blood.

The DNA reads as follows: TGTGCCAGCAGCTCAAGCGTGACTAGCGGGAGGGCCAATGAGCAGTTCTTC. Its amino acids are CASSSSVTSGRANEQFF. This receptor chain uses TRBV7-2 and TRBJ2-1; 14 central nucleotides agree with TRBD2. The CDR3 sequence holds 17 residues, the cysteine and phenylalanine included. Only CDR3 DNA remains: 51 bases, in frame from the first base. According to the germline V gene, CDR1 reads SGHTA and CDR2 reads FQGNSA. V loses 4 bases at its end and J loses 6 bases; junction bases beyond the gene matches: 8. With all but the CDR3 taken from the reference TRBV7-2 and TRBJ2-1 genes, the full variable domain is: GAGVSQSPSNKVTEKGKDVELRCDPISGHTALYWYRQSLGQGLEFLIYFQGNSAPDKSGLPSDRFSAERTGGSVSTLTIQRTQQEDSAVYLCASSSSVTSGRANEQFFGPGTRLTVL.